One T cell receptor (beta chain) is described in this entry. This sample is part of a study of blood T cell repertoires in COVID-19. There are 13 residues in the CDR3. V was trimmed by 5 bases and J by 9 bases, leaving 16 bases between them. Measured with immunoSEQ multiplex PCR; TCRdb has only the in-frame clones, and not every one. The sample yields 100,000 to 150,000 clones, about 80% seen once. Sequenced material: peripheral blood. The chain is built from TRBV12-3 or TRBV12-4 and TRBJ1-1, with D possibly matching TRBD1 (6 bases). This clonotype originated in a woman aged 60-75 years with acute or convalescent COVID-19. CDR3 protein: CASSPKATGKAFF. The CDR3 region has the DNA TGTGCCAGCAGTCCGAAAGCTACAGGGAAAGCTTTCTTT.